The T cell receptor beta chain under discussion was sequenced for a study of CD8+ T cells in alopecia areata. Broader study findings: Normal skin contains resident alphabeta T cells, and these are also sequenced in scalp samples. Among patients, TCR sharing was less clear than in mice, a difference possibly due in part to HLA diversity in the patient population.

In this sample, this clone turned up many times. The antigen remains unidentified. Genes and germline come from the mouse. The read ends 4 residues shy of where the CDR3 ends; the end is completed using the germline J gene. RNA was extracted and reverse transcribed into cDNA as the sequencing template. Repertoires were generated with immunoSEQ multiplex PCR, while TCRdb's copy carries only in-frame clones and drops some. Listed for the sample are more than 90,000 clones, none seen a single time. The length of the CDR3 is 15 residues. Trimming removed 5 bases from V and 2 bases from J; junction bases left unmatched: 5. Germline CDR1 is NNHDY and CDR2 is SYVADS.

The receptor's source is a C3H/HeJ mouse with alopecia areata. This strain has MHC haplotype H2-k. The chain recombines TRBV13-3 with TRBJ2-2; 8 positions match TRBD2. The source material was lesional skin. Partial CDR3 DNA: TGTGCCAGCAGCGTGGGACTGGTGAACACCGGG. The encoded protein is CASSVGLVNTG. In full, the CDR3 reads CASSVGLVNTGQLYF.